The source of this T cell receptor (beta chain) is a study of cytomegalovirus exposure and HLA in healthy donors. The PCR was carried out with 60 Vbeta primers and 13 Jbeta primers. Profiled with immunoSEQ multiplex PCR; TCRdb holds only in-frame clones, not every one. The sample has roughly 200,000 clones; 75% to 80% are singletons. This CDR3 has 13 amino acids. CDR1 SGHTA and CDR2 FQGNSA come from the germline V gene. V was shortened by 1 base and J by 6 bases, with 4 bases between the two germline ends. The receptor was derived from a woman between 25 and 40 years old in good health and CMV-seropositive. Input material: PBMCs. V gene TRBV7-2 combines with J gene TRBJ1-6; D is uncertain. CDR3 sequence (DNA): TGTGCCAGCAGCTTAGGGGCTAATTCACCCCTCCACTTT. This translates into CASSLGANSPLHF.